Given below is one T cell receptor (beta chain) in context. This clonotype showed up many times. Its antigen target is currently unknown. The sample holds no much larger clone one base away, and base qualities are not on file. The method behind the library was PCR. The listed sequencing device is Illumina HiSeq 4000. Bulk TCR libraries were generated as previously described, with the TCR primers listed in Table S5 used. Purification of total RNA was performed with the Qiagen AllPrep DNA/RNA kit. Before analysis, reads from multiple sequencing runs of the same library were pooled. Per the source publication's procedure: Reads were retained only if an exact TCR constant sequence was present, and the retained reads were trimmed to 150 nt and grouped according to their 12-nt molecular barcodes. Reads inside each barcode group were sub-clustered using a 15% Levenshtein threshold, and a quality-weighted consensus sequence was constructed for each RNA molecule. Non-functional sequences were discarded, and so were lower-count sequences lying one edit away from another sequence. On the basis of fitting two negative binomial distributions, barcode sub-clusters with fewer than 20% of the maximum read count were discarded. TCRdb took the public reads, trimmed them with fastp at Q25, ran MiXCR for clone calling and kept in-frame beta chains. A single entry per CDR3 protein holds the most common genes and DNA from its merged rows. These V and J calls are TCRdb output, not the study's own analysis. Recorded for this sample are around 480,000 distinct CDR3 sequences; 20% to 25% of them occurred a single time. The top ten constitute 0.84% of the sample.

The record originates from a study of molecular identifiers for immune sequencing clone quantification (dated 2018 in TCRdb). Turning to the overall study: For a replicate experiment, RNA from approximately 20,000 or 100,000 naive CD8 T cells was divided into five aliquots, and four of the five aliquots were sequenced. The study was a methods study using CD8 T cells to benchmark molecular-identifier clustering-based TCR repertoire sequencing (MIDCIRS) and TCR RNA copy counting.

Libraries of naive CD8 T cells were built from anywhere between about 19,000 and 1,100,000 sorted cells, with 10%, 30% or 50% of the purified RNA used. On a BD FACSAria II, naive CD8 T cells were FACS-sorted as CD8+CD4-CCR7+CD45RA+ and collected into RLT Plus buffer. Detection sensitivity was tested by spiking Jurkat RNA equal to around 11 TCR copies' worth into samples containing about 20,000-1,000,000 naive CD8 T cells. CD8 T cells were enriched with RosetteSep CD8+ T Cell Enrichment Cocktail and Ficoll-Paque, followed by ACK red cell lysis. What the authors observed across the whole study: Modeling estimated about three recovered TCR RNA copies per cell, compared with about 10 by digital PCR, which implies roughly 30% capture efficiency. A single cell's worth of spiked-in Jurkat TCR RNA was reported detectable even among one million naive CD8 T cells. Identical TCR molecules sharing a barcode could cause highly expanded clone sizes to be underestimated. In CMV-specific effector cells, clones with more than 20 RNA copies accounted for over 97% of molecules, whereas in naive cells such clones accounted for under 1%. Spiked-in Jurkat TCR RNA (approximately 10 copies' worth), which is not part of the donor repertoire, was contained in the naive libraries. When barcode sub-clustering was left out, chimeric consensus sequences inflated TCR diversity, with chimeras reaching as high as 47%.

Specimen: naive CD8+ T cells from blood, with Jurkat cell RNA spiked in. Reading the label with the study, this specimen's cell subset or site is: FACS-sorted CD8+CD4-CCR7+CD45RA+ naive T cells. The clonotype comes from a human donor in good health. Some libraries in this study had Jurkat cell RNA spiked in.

The CDR3 has the sequence CAWNVGQGSDTQYF. The nucleotides read TGTGCCTGGAATGTGGGACAGGGATCAGATACGCAGTATTTT. The sequence joins TRBV30 to TRBJ2-3; TRBD1 matches 9 bases in the middle. CDR1 GTSNPN and CDR2 SVGIG were looked up in the germline V gene (reference sequence). V and J are trimmed by 4 bases and 4 bases, and the gene matches miss 6 bases of the junction. From cysteine to phenylalanine, the CDR3 is 14 amino acids long. CDR3 DNA only is kept here, 42 bases in frame from base 1. Beyond the CDR3, the reference TRBV30 and TRBJ2-3 genes provide the residues; the full variable domain reads: SQTIHQWPATLVQPVGSPLSLECTVEGTSNPNLYWYRQAAGRGLQLLFYSVGIGQISSEVPQNLSASRPQDRQFILSSKKLLLSDSGFYLCAWNVGQGSDTQYFGPGTRLTVL.